The 22 T cell receptor beta chains given below trace back to one sample, sequenced in a study of T cells after yellow fever vaccination. A single record per CDR3 protein comes from TCRdb applying MiXCR to the 5' RACE reads. Seen here are about 400,000 distinct CDR3 sequences, approximately 10% observed once, and the top ten hold around 18%. The source material was PBMCs, sampled on the day of the first yellow fever vaccination. The source of these receptors is a young man who received the YFV17D yellow fever vaccine.

This clonotype has a handful of counts. V is TRBV5-4 and J is TRBJ1-1; the D gene is possibly TRBD1 (6 bases). V was cut by 6 bases and J by 5 bases, with 20 bases left in between. This CDR3 contains 15 residues. Germline loops: CDR1 SGHNT, CDR2 YYREEE (reference sequence). CDR3 protein: CASTEQGMSGTEAFF. The CDR3 region has the DNA TGTGCCAGCACAGAACAGGGAATGAGTGGGACTGAAGCTTTCTTT.

A few counts support this clonotype. This rearrangement joins TRBV7-2 to TRBJ1-1; D uncertain. The CDR3 spans 14 residues. Trimming left V 3 bases short and J 2 bases short, with 10 bases between. From germline, CDR1 is SGHTA and CDR2 FQGNSA. The CDR3 DNA reads as TGTGCCAGCAGCTTTTGGAGCTCCAACACTGAAGCTTTCTTT. This gives the protein CASSFWSSNTEAFF.

The chain employs TRBV10-3 and TRBJ2-3, with unresolved D. V dropped 11 bases and J dropped 0 bases, with 9 bases sitting between them. Germline CDR1 is ENHRY and CDR2 is SYGVKD. The CDR3 runs 12 residues. The CDR3 loop reads CAASPSTDTQYF. The CDR3 nucleotides are TGTGCCGCCTCCCCTAGCACAGATACGCAGTATTTT.

CDR3 DNA sequence: TGTGCCATCAGTGAGTCGGTGCGGGATCAGCCCCAGCATTTT. Protein sequence: CAISESVRDQPQHF. V and J are TRBV10-3 and TRBJ1-5; D not resolved. This CDR3 is 14 amino acids long. The V end was cut by 0 bases, the J end by 5 bases, with 8 bases between. Germline V lookup: CDR1 ENHRY, CDR2 SYGVKD.

This rearrangement joins TRBV29-1 to TRBJ2-1; the match to TRBD2 covers 7 bases. V lost 6 bases and J lost 5; bases outside the gene matches: 10. This CDR3 is 14 amino acids long. Germline V gene data show CDR1 as SQVTM and CDR2 as ANQGSEA. CDR3 in amino acids: CSVVERGLNNEQFF. CDR3 sequence (DNA): TGCAGCGTAGTAGAGCGGGGCCTTAACAATGAGCAGTTCTTC.

V gene TRBV5-4 combines with J gene TRBJ2-3; 8 bases match TRBD2. The CDR3 loop spans 17 amino acids. After removal of 5 bases from V and 5 bases from J, the junction contained 16 bases not matched to a gene. Germline V CDR1 and CDR2: SGHNT, YYREEE (reference sequence). This chain's CDR3 is CASSGLAGPARGDTQYF. As DNA, the CDR3 is TGTGCCAGCAGTGGGCTAGCGGGCCCGGCACGGGGAGATACGCAGTATTTT.

V usage is TRBV7-8 and J usage is TRBJ1-5; no reliable D call. V was shortened by 2 bases and J by 6 bases, with 17 bases between the two germline ends. Looked up from germline, CDR1 is SGHVS and CDR2 is FQNEAQ. CDR3 size: 16 residues. CDR3 DNA: TGTGCCAGCAGCTTAATGGACCCCGGTGTAGGTCAGCCCCAGCATTTT. It specifies CASSLMDPGVGQPQHF.

This clonotype was found many times. The chain joins TRBV12-3 or TRBV12-4 to TRBJ1-5; 9 positions agree with TRBD1. The junction had 6 bases not matched to a gene; V was cut back by 6 bases and J by 6 bases. CDR3 length: 14 residues. This chain's CDR3 is CASRGTGIGQPQHF. CDR3 DNA: TGTGCCAGCAGAGGGACAGGGATAGGTCAGCCCCAGCATTTT.

Written as DNA, the CDR3 is TGTGCCAGCAGAGCCCCTGGGGGCACCGGGGAGCTGTTTTTT. Residues: CASRAPGGTGELFF. The gene calls are TRBV6-1 and TRBJ2-2, with D perhaps being TRBD1 or TRBD2 (5 bases each). The CDR3 extends over 14 amino acids. Trimming pared 6 bases from V and 4 bases from J, leaving 12 bases between. The germline V gene has CDR1 MNHNS and CDR2 SASEGT.

CDR3 sequence: CASSEGTAETQYF. The CDR3 DNA follows: TGTGCCAGCAGCGAAGGGACGGCAGAGACCCAGTACTTC. The V call is TRBV5-4, the J call TRBJ2-5; the D gene could be TRBD1 or TRBD2 (5 bases each). Germline V gene lookup returns CDR1 SGHNT and CDR2 YYREEE (reference sequence). Between the trimmed V and J ends, which lost 4 bases and 4 bases, there was a span of 11 bases. This CDR3 is built from 13 residues.

V and J are TRBV19 and TRBJ2-1; 8 bases agree with TRBD1. Germline loops: CDR1 LNHDA, CDR2 SQIVND (reference sequence). J gave up 13 bases and V 5 bases, and 10 bases lay outside the gene matches. The CDR3 contains 13 residues. The chain's CDR3 is CASSDSTGTGQFF. Written as DNA, the CDR3 is TGTGCCAGTAGTGATTCCACCGGGACAGGTCAGTTCTTC.

The chain employs TRBV15 and TRBJ1-5; no clear D gene. This CDR3 has 14 residues. Germline loops: CDR1 LNHNV, CDR2 YYDKDF (reference sequence). Deletions cut 3 bases from V and 6 bases from J, with 12 bases between. CDR3 residues: CATSRALPSQPQHF. CDR3 nucleotides: TGTGCCACCAGCAGGGCCCTCCCCAGTCAGCCCCAGCATTTT.

This clonotype was detected a few times. V is TRBV20-1 and J is TRBJ2-5; 8 positions agree with TRBD2. Germline values: CDR1 DFQATT, CDR2 SNEGSKA (reference sequence). V lost 0 bases to trimming and J lost 4 bases; unmatched junction nucleotides: 7. The CDR3 has 15 residues. CDR3 nucleotides: TGCAGTGCTAGAGATGGGACTAGTATTTTAGAGACCCAGTACTTC. Translation gives CSARDGTSILETQYF.

This clonotype occurred a few times. The rearrangement links TRBV12-3 or TRBV12-4 to TRBJ2-3, with D possibly matching TRBD2 (7 bases). Deletions cut 2 bases from V and 2 bases from J, with 11 bases between. The CDR3 contains 15 residues. In DNA, the CDR3 is TGTGCCAGCAGTTTAAGGGGGGGCAACACAGATACGCAGTATTTT. Its protein product is CASSLRGGNTDTQYF.

This clonotype was seen a handful of times. The rearrangement links TRBV18 to TRBJ1-5; TRBD1 matches at 12 bases. The ends lost 5 bases at V and 6 bases at J; junction bases unmatched: 5. The CDR3 contains 15 residues. The germline V gene has CDR1 KGHSH and CDR2 LQKENI. CDR3 loop: CASSAGTGGIQPQHF. CDR3 DNA: TGTGCCAGCTCAGCGGGGACAGGGGGCATTCAGCCCCAGCATTTT. The variable domain in full, with the rest retrieved from reference TRBV18 and TRBJ1-5, is NAGVMQNPRHLVRRRGQEARLRCSPMKGHSHVYWYRQLPEEGLKFMVYLQKENIIDESGMPKERFSAEFPKEGPSILRIQQVVRGDSAAYFCASSAGTGGIQPQHFGDGTRLSIL.

Points on this clonotype: A much more abundant neighbour one base away suggests this may be a read error. The genes are TRBV7-6 and TRBJ1-6; the D is unclear. The length of the CDR3 is 12 residues. V dropped 8 bases and J dropped 0 bases, with 2 bases sitting between them. The germline gives CDR1 SGHVS, CDR2 FNYEAQ. CDR3 DNA sequence: TGTGCCAGCGGCTCCTATAATTCACCCCTCCACTTT. Protein product: CASGSYNSPLHF.

The table lists this clonotype with many counts. This chain links TRBV4-3 with TRBJ1-4; 9 positions agree with TRBD1. V shed 1 base, J shed 5 bases, and the junction held 5 bases outside the gene matches. This CDR3 has 16 amino acids. Germline V gives CDR1 LGHNA, CDR2 YSLEER. CDR3 DNA sequence: TGCGCCAGCAGCCAAGCCCCCGGGACAGGGAATGAAAAACTGTTTTTT. Translated, it gives CASSQAPGTGNEKLFF.

This clonotype was found a few times. The rearrangement joins TRBV19 to TRBJ1-1; D call uncertain. The CDR3 totals 14 residues. V dropped 3 bases and J dropped 4 bases, with 12 bases sitting between them. Germline assignment: CDR1 LNHDA and CDR2 SQIVND (reference sequence). This CDR3 reads CASSIQVSSTEAFF. The CDR3 bases are TGTGCCAGTAGTATTCAGGTATCGAGCACTGAAGCTTTCTTT.

This clonotype occurred many times. The genes are TRBV4-1 and TRBJ1-1; possibly TRBD1 for D (6 bases). This CDR3 is 13 amino acids long. V was cut by 10 bases and J by 0 bases, with 12 bases left in between. CDR1 and CDR2 (germline): MGHRA, YSYEKL. CDR3 nucleotide sequence: TGCGCCACCGGGGGCAATTTGAACACTGAAGCTTTCTTT. Residues: CATGGNLNTEAFF.

This clonotype was observed a handful of times. This chain links TRBV4-1 with TRBJ2-5; perhaps TRBD1 as D (6 bases). Trimming cost V 4 bases and J 0 bases, with 18 bases left between them. This CDR3 contains 17 residues. CDR1 and CDR2 from the germline V gene are MGHRA and YSYEKL. CDR3 bases: TGCGCCAGCAGCCTCAAAAGGGGGTCTCTGTACCAAGAGACCCAGTACTTC. Its protein is CASSLKRGSLYQETQYF.

The V gene is TRBV24-1, the J gene TRBJ2-7, with D perhaps matching TRBD2 (6 bases). V lost 8 bases to trimming and J lost 5 bases, with 18 bases between them. Germline V gives CDR1 KGHDR, CDR2 SFDVKD. The CDR3 totals 14 residues. CDR3 in amino acids: CATTVEGVPNEQYF. CDR3 in DNA: TGTGCCACCACGGTGGAGGGAGTTCCGAACGAGCAGTACTTC.

This clonotype was observed a handful of times. This chain links TRBV20-1 with TRBJ2-7; perhaps D is TRBD1 or TRBD2 (7 bases each). This CDR3 region has 14 residues. The V gene's germline CDR1 is DFQATT and CDR2 SNEGSKA (reference sequence). Trimming removed 5 bases at V and 4 bases at J, with 18 bases between. The CDR3 loop is CSAPPGGDFYEQYF. CDR3 DNA sequence: TGCAGTGCTCCCCCAGGGGGGGACTTTTACGAGCAGTACTTC.